These T cell receptor beta chains were read from a single sample in a study of cytomegalovirus exposure and HLA in healthy donors. Generated by immunoSEQ multiplex PCR, the TCRdb table keeps only in-frame clones and is missing some. Altogether 75,000 to 100,000 clones are present, approximately 72% being singletons, with the ten largest covering 11%. Sequenced: PBMCs. These receptors all come from a man younger than 30 in good health and CMV-seropositive. Both conserved end residues are part of each CDR3. Each record gives: J gene, D gene, V gene, clone size, CDR3 protein, CDR3 DNA. D genes are given only for firm matches. Size values are once, few and many counts, or a class for expanded clones, and some rows have none.

J: TRBJ2-7; D: TRBD1; V: TRBV7-9; size: -; CDR3: CASSPGQVVSYEQYF; DNA: TGTGCCAGCAGCCCAGGACAGGTTGTATCCTACGAGCAGTACTTC
J: TRBJ1-1; D: -; V: TRBV18; size: -; CDR3: CASSPIQGMGGTEAFF; DNA: TGTGCCAGCTCACCCATCCAGGGGATGGGTGGCACTGAAGCTTTCTTT
J: TRBJ1-3; D: -; V: TRBV6-1; size: -; CDR3: CASSEAFFPGLSSGNTIYF; DNA: TGTGCCAGCAGTGAAGCTTTCTTTCCGGGTTTAAGCTCTGGAAACACCATATATTTT
J: TRBJ2-2; D: -; V: TRBV5-1; size: -; CDR3: CASSLDARNTGELFF; DNA: TGCGCCAGCAGCTTGGATGCCAGGAACACCGGGGAGCTGTTTTTT
J: TRBJ2-7; D: -; V: TRBV6-1; size: few; CDR3: CASSVDSMALEQYF; DNA: TGTGCCAGCAGTGTCGACTCGATGGCCCTCGAGCAGTACTTC
J: TRBJ2-7; D: TRBD2; V: TRBV4-1; size: -; CDR3: CASSQAPSGGAGEQYF; DNA: TGCGCCAGCAGCCAAGCGCCAAGCGGGGGGGCCGGCGAGCAGTACTTC
J: TRBJ2-2; D: -; V: TRBV14; size: once; CDR3: CASSQVRGDAGELFF; DNA: TGTGCCAGCAGCCAAGTCAGAGGTGACGCCGGGGAGCTGTTTTTT
J: TRBJ2-1; D: TRBD2; V: TRBV27; size: -; CDR3: CASSLGLARNNEQFF; DNA: TGTGCCAGCAGTTTGGGACTAGCGCGGAACAATGAGCAGTTCTTC
J: TRBJ2-7; D: -; V: TRBV21-1; size: -; CDR3: CASSLIGGDEQYF; DNA: TGTGCCAGCAGCCTTATCGGAGGCGACGAGCAGTACTTC
J: TRBJ2-3; D: -; V: TRBV10-1; size: -; CDR3: CASSGSGPDTQYF; DNA: TGCGCCAGCAGCGGGAGCGGCCCAGATACGCAGTATTTT
J: TRBJ1-1; D: TRBD1; V: TRBV30; size: few; CDR3: CAWSNLGTAGGVITEAFF; DNA: TGTGCCTGGAGTAATCTTGGGACAGCCGGTGGGGTGATCACTGAAGCTTTCTTT
J: TRBJ2-1; D: TRBD1; V: TRBV5-1; size: -; CDR3: CASSLRQGTYNEQFF; DNA: TGCGCCAGCAGCCTTCGACAGGGAACCTACAATGAGCAGTTCTTC
J: TRBJ2-7; D: -; V: TRBV7-9; size: -; CDR3: CASSFPRYEQYF; DNA: TGTGCCAGCAGCTTCCCCCGCTACGAGCAGTACTTC
J: TRBJ1-1; D: -; V: TRBV23-1; size: -; CDR3: CASSRAHTQGGTEAFF; DNA: TGCGCCAGCAGTCGCGCACACACTCAGGGAGGGACTGAAGCTTTCTTT
J: TRBJ2-7; D: -; V: TRBV7-7; size: -; CDR3: CASSLGQGGTNEQYF; DNA: TGTGCCAGCAGCTTAGGCCAGGGAGGAACGAACGAGCAGTACTTC
J: TRBJ2-3; D: TRBD1; V: TRBV10-1; size: -; CDR3: CASSEGTEEDTQYF; DNA: TGCGCCAGCAGTGAAGGGACAGAAGAAGATACGCAGTATTTT
J: TRBJ2-1; D: -; V: TRBV7-8; size: -; CDR3: CASSPLSRDYNEQFF; DNA: TGTGCCAGCAGCCCCTTATCCAGGGACTACAATGAGCAGTTCTTC
J: TRBJ2-5; D: TRBD1; V: TRBV11-3; size: once; CDR3: CASSPRTGSGETQYF; DNA: TGTGCCAGCAGCCCCCGGACAGGGTCCGGGGAGACCCAGTACTTC
J: TRBJ2-7; D: -; V: TRBV7-9; size: -; CDR3: CASSLIAGSSYEQYF; DNA: TGTGCCAGCAGCTTAATTGCGGGGAGCTCCTACGAGCAGTACTTC
J: TRBJ1-3; D: -; V: TRBV9; size: -; CDR3: CASSAPTVGNTIYF; DNA: TGTGCCAGCAGCGCACCGACAGTTGGAAACACCATATATTTT
J: TRBJ1-4; D: -; V: TRBV6-1; size: -; CDR3: CASSSDRFSGEKLFF; DNA: TGTGCCAGCAGTTCAGACAGGTTCAGTGGTGAAAAACTGTTTTTT
J: TRBJ2-5; D: -; V: TRBV11-2; size: -; CDR3: CASSSTPGVRETQYF; DNA: TGTGCCAGCAGCTCCACACCGGGGGTCAGGGAGACCCAGTACTTC
J: TRBJ2-4; D: -; V: TRBV19; size: -; CDR3: CASSHFRSENIQYF; DNA: TGTGCCAGTAGCCACTTCCGCTCCGAAAACATTCAGTACTTC
J: TRBJ1-3; D: -; V: TRBV6-1; size: once; CDR3: CASTVSGSGNTIYF; DNA: TGTGCCAGCACCGTATCAGGGTCTGGAAACACCATATATTTT
J: TRBJ1-6; D: TRBD1; V: TRBV4-1; size: -; CDR3: CASSQPGQGNSPLHF; DNA: TGCGCCAGCAGCCAGCCGGGACAGGGGAATTCACCCCTCCACTTT
J: TRBJ2-4; D: -; V: TRBV4-1; size: -; CDR3: CASSQGDLGAVDIQYF; DNA: TGCGCCAGCAGCCAAGGGGACTTGGGTGCCGTGGACATTCAGTACTTC
J: TRBJ2-2; D: TRBD1; V: TRBV5-1; size: few; CDR3: CASSPDVGTGQGINTGELFF; DNA: TGCGCCAGCAGCCCCGATGTCGGGACAGGGCAGGGGATTAACACCGGGGAGCTGTTTTTT
J: TRBJ2-2; D: TRBD1; V: TRBV5-4; size: -; CDR3: CASSGQGSGELFF; DNA: TGTGCCAGCAGCGGACAGGGGTCCGGGGAGCTGTTTTTT